Sequencing of this TCR beta chain was carried out in a study of T cells in women clearing cervical HPV infection. Across the study: Blood came at first lesion visit for cases, post-clearance for controls.

immunoSEQ multiplex PCR used an average of 1200 ng genomic DNA. Generated by immunoSEQ multiplex PCR, the TCRdb table keeps only in-frame clones and is missing some. This listing includes 20,000 to 25,000 clones. This CDR3 contains 13 residues. CDR1 SQVTM and CDR2 ANQGSEA come from the germline V gene. V shed 7 bases and J shed 2 bases, with 14 bases lying between them. Notes on this clone: The CDR3 extends 3 residues past the end of the read, so its final part is completed from the germline J gene.

V is TRBV29-1 and J is TRBJ1-2, with a possible D match to TRBD1 (6 bases). The sequence was collected from a woman aged 18-70 years with a cervical HPV16 infection that either progressed to CIN3+ or cleared (not recorded which). Material for sequencing was blood buffy coat. The chain's CDR3 is CSARTAENYGYTF. The CDR3 DNA, read in part, is TGCAGCGCTAGGACAGCGGAAAACTATGGC. Supplemented by reference TRBV29-1 and TRBJ1-2, the full variable domain reads SAVISQKPSRDICQRGTSLTIQCQVDSQVTMMFWYRQQPGQSLTLIATANQGSEATYESGFVIDKFPISRPNLTFSTLTVSNMSPEDSSIYLCSARTAENYGYTFGSGTRLTVV.